This record looks at one T cell receptor (beta chain) sequence and its context. Its antigen is still unknown. The PCR contained 60 Vbeta and 13 Jbeta primers. Repertoires were generated with immunoSEQ multiplex PCR, while TCRdb's copy carries only in-frame clones and drops some. The table has roughly 150,000 clones, about 81% seen once. The data were taken from a study of cytomegalovirus exposure and HLA in healthy donors. Study in general: Of roughly 360 genotyped donors, 81% grouped in the Caucasian-associated ancestry cluster. Overall study results and limits: Likely technical artifact: a cluster of highly shared sequence variants. TRBV6-2, TRBV6-3 and other indistinguishable V segments were excluded.

V was cut by 7 bases and J by 8 bases, with 18 bases left in between. Germline CDR1 and CDR2: SNHLY and FYNNEI. The CDR3 sequence is 15 residues long. The sequenced sample was PBMCs. V is TRBV2 and J is TRBJ1-6; TRBD1 is a possible D gene (5 bases). The source is a woman under 30 in good health and CMV-seronegative. Here the CDR3 DNA reads TGTGCCAGCAAATCGGGGACTGGCCCCTATTCACCCCTCCACTTT. It yields the protein CASKSGTGPYSPLHF.